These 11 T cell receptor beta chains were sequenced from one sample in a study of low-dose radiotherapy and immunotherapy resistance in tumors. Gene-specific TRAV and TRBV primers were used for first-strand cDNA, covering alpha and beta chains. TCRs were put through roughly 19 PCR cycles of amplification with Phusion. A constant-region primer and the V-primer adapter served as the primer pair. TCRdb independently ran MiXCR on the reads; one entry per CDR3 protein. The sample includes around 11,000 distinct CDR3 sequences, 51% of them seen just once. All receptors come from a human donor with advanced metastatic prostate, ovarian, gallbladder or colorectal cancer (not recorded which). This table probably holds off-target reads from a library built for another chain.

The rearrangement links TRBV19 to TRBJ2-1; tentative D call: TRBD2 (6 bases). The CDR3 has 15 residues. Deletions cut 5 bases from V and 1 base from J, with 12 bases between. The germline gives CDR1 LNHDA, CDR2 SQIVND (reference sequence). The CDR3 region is CASSVSGGSYNEQFF. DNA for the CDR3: TGTGCCAGTAGTGTCTCCGGGGGTTCCTACAATGAGCAGTTCTTC.

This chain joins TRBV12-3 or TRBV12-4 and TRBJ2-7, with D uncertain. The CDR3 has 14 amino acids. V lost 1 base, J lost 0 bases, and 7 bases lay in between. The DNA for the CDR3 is TGTGCCAGCAGTTTAGACCATAGCTCCTACGAGCAGTACTTC. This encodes CASSLDHSSYEQYF.

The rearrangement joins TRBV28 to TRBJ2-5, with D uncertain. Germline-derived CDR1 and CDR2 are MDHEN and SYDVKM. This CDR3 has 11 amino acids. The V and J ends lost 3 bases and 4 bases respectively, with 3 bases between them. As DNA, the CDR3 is TGTGCCAGCAGTTTGAGAGAGACCCAGTACTTC. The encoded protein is CASSLRETQYF.

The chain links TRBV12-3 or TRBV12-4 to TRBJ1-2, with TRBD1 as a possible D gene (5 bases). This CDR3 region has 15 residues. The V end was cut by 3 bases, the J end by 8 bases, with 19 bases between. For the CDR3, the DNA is TGTGCCAGCAGTTTCCGGGACCCGGGAGGCCAGGGCTACACCTTC. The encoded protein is CASSFRDPGGQGYTF.

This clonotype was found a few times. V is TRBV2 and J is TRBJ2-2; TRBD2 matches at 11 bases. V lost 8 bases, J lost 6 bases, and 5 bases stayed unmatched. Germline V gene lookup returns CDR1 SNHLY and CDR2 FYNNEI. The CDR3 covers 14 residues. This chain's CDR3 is CASQLAGVPGELFF. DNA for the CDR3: TGTGCCAGCCAACTAGCGGGAGTCCCCGGGGAGCTGTTTTTT.

The CDR3 nucleotides are TGTGCCACCAGCCTAGCGGGAGTCGGCTACAATGAGCAGTTCTTC. The encoded protein is CATSLAGVGYNEQFF. The J gene is TRBJ2-1, the V gene TRBV24-1; 10 nucleotides agree with TRBD2. The junction had 5 bases not matched to a gene; V was cut back by 7 bases and J by 3 bases. Germline values: CDR1 KGHDR, CDR2 SFDVKD. There are 15 residues in the CDR3.

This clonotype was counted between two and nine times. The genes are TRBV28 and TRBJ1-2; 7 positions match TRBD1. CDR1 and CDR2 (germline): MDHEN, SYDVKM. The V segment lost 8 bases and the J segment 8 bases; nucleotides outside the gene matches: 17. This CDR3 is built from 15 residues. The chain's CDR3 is CASQGASGGSGGYTF. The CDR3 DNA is TGTGCCAGCCAGGGAGCGTCAGGGGGATCGGGGGGCTACACCTTC.

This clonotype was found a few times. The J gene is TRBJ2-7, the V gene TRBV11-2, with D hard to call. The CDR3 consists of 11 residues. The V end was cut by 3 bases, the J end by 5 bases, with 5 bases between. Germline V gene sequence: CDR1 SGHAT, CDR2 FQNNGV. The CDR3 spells CASSLGHEQYF. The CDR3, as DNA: TGTGCCAGCAGCTTGGGCCACGAGCAGTACTTC.

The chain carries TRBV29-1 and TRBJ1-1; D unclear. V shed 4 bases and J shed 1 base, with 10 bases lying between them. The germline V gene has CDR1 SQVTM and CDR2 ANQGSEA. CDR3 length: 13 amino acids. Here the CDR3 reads CSVATGSNTEAFF. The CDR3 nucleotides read TGCAGCGTTGCAACTGGATCGAACACTGAAGCTTTCTTT. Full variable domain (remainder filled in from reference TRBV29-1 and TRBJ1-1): SAVISQKPSRDICQRGTSLTIQCQVDSQVTMMFWYRQQPGQSLTLIATANQGSEATYESGFVIDKFPISRPNLTFSTLTVSNMSPEDSSIYLCSVATGSNTEAFFGQGTRLTVV.

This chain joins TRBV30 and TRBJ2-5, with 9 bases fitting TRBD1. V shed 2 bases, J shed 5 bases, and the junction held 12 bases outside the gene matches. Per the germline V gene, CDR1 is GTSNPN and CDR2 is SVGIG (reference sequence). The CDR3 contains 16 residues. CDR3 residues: CAWSRGRQGGSETQYF. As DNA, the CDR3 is TGTGCCTGGAGTAGGGGAAGACAGGGGGGTTCGGAGACCCAGTACTTC.

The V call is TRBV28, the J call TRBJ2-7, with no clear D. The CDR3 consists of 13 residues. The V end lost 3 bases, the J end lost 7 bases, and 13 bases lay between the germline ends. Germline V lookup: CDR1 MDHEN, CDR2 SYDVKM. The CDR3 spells CASSFVRVEEQYF. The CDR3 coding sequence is TGTGCCAGCAGTTTTGTCCGGGTTGAGGAGCAGTACTTC.